This is a list of T cell receptor beta chains from one sample in a study of Tregs in tolerant kidney transplant recipients. The repertoire was sequenced with immunoSEQ multiplex PCR; TCRdb's copy has only in-frame clones and lacks some. The data hold some 240,000 clones, with roughly four fifths observed a single time. Material: CD4+ T cells from blood. The receptors come from a human donor in good health. CDR3s include the opening cysteine and the closing phenylalanine or tryptophan. A D gene is named only where the DNA matches it firmly.

J gene,D gene,V gene,CDR3 DNA,CDR3 protein
TRBJ2-3,TRBD1,TRBV5-1,TGCGCCAGCAGCTTCCGGGACAGCCACCGCGATACGCAGTATTTT,CASSFRDSHRDTQYF
TRBJ1-1,TRBD1,TRBV2,TGTGCCAGCAGTGAAGCACAGGGGTGGGCTTTCTTT,CASSEAQGWAFF
TRBJ1-4,.,TRBV4-1,TGCGCCAGCAGCCCGGCGGATGCAACTAATGAAAAACTGTTTTTT,CASSPADATNEKLFF
TRBJ1-5,.,TRBV5-8,TGTGCCAGCAGCTTGCAGGGGTTTGGACAGCCCCAGCATTTT,CASSLQGFGQPQHF
TRBJ2-1,TRBD2,TRBV2,TGTGCCAGCAGGAAACTAGCGGGCCTTGGGAATGAGCAGTTCTTC,CASRKLAGLGNEQFF
TRBJ1-1,.,TRBV6-1,TGTGCCAGCAGTGTGGGAGGTTATGTCACTGAAGCTTTCTTT,CASSVGGYVTEAFF
TRBJ1-1,.,TRBV2,TGTGCCAGCAGTGTCACCAGTAACACTGAAGCTTTCTTT,CASSVTSNTEAFF
TRBJ1-1,.,TRBV11-3,TGTGCCAGCAGCTTCCAGGAGAGCACTGAAGCTTTCTTT,CASSFQESTEAFF
TRBJ2-7,.,TRBV6-5,TGTGCCAGCAGTTACCACTTTGGGACTTTCTACGAGCAGTACTTC,CASSYHFGTFYEQYF
TRBJ2-7,TRBD1,TRBV6-5,TGTGCCAGCAGTTTGAGTGGGACAGGGGGCCACGAGCAGTACTTC,CASSLSGTGGHEQYF
TRBJ2-3,TRBD2,TRBV7-3,TGTGCCAGCAGCTTAATGGCTAGCGGGGGGATCGATACGCAGTATTTT,CASSLMASGGIDTQYF